These 20 T cell receptor beta chains originate from one sample sequenced in a study of T cell repertoires and HLA-DP antigens. Using immunoSEQ multiplex PCR, the repertoire was profiled, and TCRdb retains in-frame clones only, with some absent. The table has 90,000 to 130,000 clones, 92% seen once. For these receptors, no antigen is known. The sequencing input was CD4+ T cells from PBMCs. These receptor sequences come from a young woman in good health and CMV-seronegative.

This chain joins TRBV7-2 and TRBJ1-5; D is unclear. V was trimmed by 0 bases and J by 9 bases, leaving 9 bases between them. The CDR3 loop spans 13 amino acids. Germline CDR1 and CDR2: SGHTA and FQGNSA. CDR3 DNA sequence: TGTGCCAGCAGCTTAGCCCGAGGGTGGCCCCAGCATTTT. Translated, it gives CASSLARGWPQHF.

The chain joins TRBV7-9 to TRBJ2-4; D is possibly TRBD1 or TRBD2 (6 bases each). Trimming stripped 5 bases from V and 8 bases from J, with 19 bases between. CDR1 SEHNR and CDR2 FQNEAQ come from the germline V gene (reference sequence). This CDR3 spans 15 amino acids. Written as DNA, the CDR3 is TGTGCCAGCAGCCCAACCTCGGGGGCCTGGGACATTCAGTACTTC. Residues: CASSPTSGAWDIQYF. The full variable domain, with the rest looked up from reference TRBV7-9 and TRBJ2-4, is DTGVSQNPRHKITKRGQNVTFRCDPISEHNRLYWYRQTLGQGPEFLTYFQNEAQLEKSRLLSDRFSAERPKGSFSTLEIQRTEQGDSAMYLCASSPTSGAWDIQYFGAGTRLSVL.

The chain has TRBV7-8 and TRBJ2-7; 12 positions match TRBD2. The germline gives CDR1 SGHVS, CDR2 FQNEAQ. CDR3 length: 15 amino acids. J lost 0 bases, V lost 5 bases, and 2 bases had no gene match. CDR3 coding DNA: TGTGCCAGCAGCACGACTAGCGGGAGCTCCTACGAGCAGTACTTC. This translates into CASSTTSGSSYEQYF.

This chain connects TRBV7-2 to TRBJ1-4; the D is unclear. CDR3 length: 15 amino acids. Trimming left V 5 bases short and J 7 bases short, with 17 bases between. Germline-derived CDR1 and CDR2 are SGHTA and FQGNSA. The CDR3: CASSPSSRLGEKLFF. Written as DNA, the CDR3 is TGTGCCAGCAGCCCCTCGAGTAGGTTGGGTGAAAAACTGTTTTTT. The variable domain in full, completed from reference TRBV7-2 and TRBJ1-4, reads GAGVSQSPSNKVTEKGKDVELRCDPISGHTALYWYRQSLGQGLEFLIYFQGNSAPDKSGLPSDRFSAERTGGSVSTLTIQRTQQEDSAVYLCASSPSSRLGEKLFFGSGTQLSVL.

The gene calls are TRBV12-5 and TRBJ1-4; 8 bases match TRBD1. V was clipped by 2 bases and J by 3 bases; unmatched bases: 17. Germline V lookup: CDR1 LGHNT, CDR2 FRNRAP. The CDR3 spans 20 residues. The CDR3 loop is CASGLTLWTGRQLANEKLFF. CDR3 nucleotide sequence: TGTGCTAGTGGTTTGACCCTTTGGACAGGGCGACAACTGGCTAATGAAAAACTGTTTTTT.

The chain couples TRBV27 to TRBJ1-1; possibly TRBD1 for D (5 bases). The V gene's germline CDR1 is MNHEY and CDR2 SMNVEV (reference sequence). V was clipped by 6 bases and J by 2 bases, with 22 bases between them. This CDR3 is built from 17 residues. As DNA, the CDR3 is TGTGCCAGCAGGTACTGGGGAGGCGAGGGACTAAACACTGAAGCTTTCTTT. Amino acid sequence: CASRYWGGEGLNTEAFF.

The rearrangement joins TRBV9 to TRBJ2-1; 13 bases agree with TRBD2. The V segment lost 1 base and the J segment 9 bases; nucleotides outside the gene matches: 10. The CDR3 has 17 amino acids. Germline assignment: CDR1 SGDLS and CDR2 YYNGEE. The CDR3 region has the DNA TGTGCCAGCAGCGTATCCCCACTAGCGGGGGGGCAAAGTGAGCAGTTCTTC. This gives the protein CASSVSPLAGGQSEQFF.

This chain connects TRBV6-5 to TRBJ1-2; 9 bases line up with TRBD1. CDR3 length: 13 amino acids. The ends lost 5 bases at V and 13 bases at J; junction bases unmatched: 11. Germline V lookup: CDR1 MNHEY, CDR2 SVGAGI. The CDR3 bases are TGTGCCAGCAGTGAAGCGAACAGGGGACAGGGCACCTTC. This encodes CASSEANRGQGTF.

This clone showed up just once. J is TRBJ1-2 and V is TRBV5-1; 8 bases match TRBD1. Germline assignment: CDR1 SGHRS and CDR2 YFSETQ. CDR3 size: 15 residues. The junction had 8 bases not matched to a gene; V was cut back by 3 bases and J by 4 bases. Here the CDR3 reads CASSSLIQGGYGYTF. The CDR3 DNA is TGCGCCAGCAGCTCCCTTATACAGGGGGGCTATGGCTACACCTTC.

This clone came up a few times. The rearrangement uses TRBV2 and TRBJ1-4; 7 bases align to TRBD1. Germline V lookup: CDR1 SNHLY, CDR2 FYNNEI. The CDR3 has 15 residues. V trimming: 6 bases; J trimming: 14 bases; junction bases outside the gene matches: 18. The CDR3 spells CASSGDSVPSGGLFF. The CDR3 bases are TGTGCCAGCAGCGGGGACAGTGTGCCGTCTGGGGGGCTGTTTTTT.

The V and J genes are TRBV21-1 and TRBJ2-7; no check of the table's D call, TRBD1, against the DNA was made. TRBV21-1 represents a pseudogene. This CDR3 has 15 residues. DNA for the CDR3: TGTGCCAGCAGTAAGACAAGTATAGGGGCCAGCGAGCAGTACGTC. Amino acids: CASSKTSIGASEQYV.

A note on this clone: The same CDR3 can be traced to other DNA sequences in this sample. The gene calls are TRBV5-1 and TRBJ2-5; D unresolved. CDR3 size: 13 residues. Germline assignment: CDR1 SGHRS and CDR2 YFSETQ. Trimming took 0 bases from V and 4 from J, leaving 7 bases between them. CDR3 DNA sequence: TGCGCCAGCAGCTTGGACAGAGTAGAGACCCAGTACTTC. This gives the protein CASSLDRVETQYF.

This sequence joins TRBV7-3 and TRBJ2-1; maybe TRBD2 (5 bases). This CDR3 region has 14 residues. V was trimmed by 4 bases and J by 3 bases, leaving 10 bases between them. Germline V gene data show CDR1 as SGHTA and CDR2 as FQGTGA. CDR3 sequence: CASSWPGYYNEQFF. The CDR3 DNA reads as TGTGCCAGCAGCTGGCCGGGATACTACAATGAGCAGTTCTTC.

This clone was observed a handful of times. The V call is TRBV5-5, the J call TRBJ1-2; TRBD1 is a possible D gene (5 bases). Germline-derived CDR1 and CDR2 are SGHKS and YYEKEE (reference sequence). Trimming took 0 bases from V and 0 from J, leaving 9 bases between them. This CDR3 has 15 residues. The CDR3 sequence: CASSLALGANYGYTF. The CDR3 DNA follows: TGTGCCAGCAGCTTGGCTCTAGGGGCTAACTATGGCTACACCTTC.

The chain joins TRBV19 to TRBJ1-4; D is possibly TRBD1 (6 bases). Trimming stripped 4 bases from V and 8 bases from J, with 23 bases between. There are 17 residues in the CDR3. Germline values: CDR1 LNHDA, CDR2 SQIVND (reference sequence). The CDR3 sequence is CASSRDPSQGLREKLFF. Written as DNA, the CDR3 is TGTGCCAGTAGTAGGGACCCCTCACAGGGTCTTCGGGAAAAACTGTTTTTT.

The chain is built from TRBV7-9 and TRBJ1-2, with no clear D. This CDR3 is built from 16 residues. CDR1 SEHNR and CDR2 FQNEAQ come from the germline V gene (reference sequence). Trimming removed 4 bases from V and 0 bases from J, with 15 bases in between. DNA of the CDR3: TGTGCCAGCAGCTCACCTGGGCAGGCAACTAACTATGGCTACACCTTC. This encodes CASSSPGQATNYGYTF.

This clone was seen only once. J is TRBJ1-1 and V is TRBV28, with 10 bases aligning to TRBD1. CDR3 size: 15 residues. Germline lookup yields CDR1 MDHEN and CDR2 SYDVKM. The junction had 7 bases not matched to a gene; V was cut back by 5 bases and J by 4 bases. The CDR3 reads CASSRGDRGPTEAFF. For the CDR3, the DNA is TGTGCCAGCAGTCGGGGGGACAGGGGACCCACTGAAGCTTTCTTT.

The CDR3 is CASSSRPPPNTGELFF. For the CDR3, the DNA is TGTGCCAGCAGCTCTCGGCCACCACCGAACACCGGGGAGCTGTTTTTT. This rearrangement joins TRBV7-8 to TRBJ2-2; no clear D. The CDR3 covers 16 residues. V was trimmed by 4 bases and J by 0 bases, leaving 12 bases between them. Germline CDR1 and CDR2: SGHVS and FQNEAQ. The variable domain in full, completed from reference TRBV7-8 and TRBJ2-2, reads GAGVSQSPRYKVAKRGQDVALRCDPISGHVSLFWYQQALGQGPEFLTYFQNEAQLDKSGLPSDRFFAERPEGSVSTLKIQRTQQEDSAVYLCASSSRPPPNTGELFFGEGSRLTVL.

There are a few counts of this clone. The rearrangement joins TRBV6-5 to TRBJ1-2, with D possibly matching TRBD1 (5 bases). The ends were cut back, 7 bases at V and 4 bases at J, with 16 bases in the middle. This CDR3 has 14 residues. The germline CDR1 and CDR2 sequences are MNHEY and SVGAGI. The CDR3, as DNA: TGTGCCAGCACTCCGACGGGGGACGGCTATGGCTACACCTTC. Its protein product is CASTPTGDGYGYTF.

This rearrangement joins TRBV10-3 to TRBJ1-1, with D possibly TRBD1 on 5 matching bases. Per germline, CDR1 ENHRY and CDR2 SYGVKD. V was shortened by 7 bases and J by 10 bases, with 16 bases between the two germline ends. The CDR3 runs 12 residues. CDR3 loop: CAINSAAGLAFF. CDR3 sequence (DNA): TGTGCCATCAATTCCGCGGCAGGGCTAGCTTTCTTT.